The T cell receptor beta chain described here comes from a study of T-cell memory formation after mild COVID-19. Study-level results: CD4/CD8 balance held among clones contracting day 15 to 85, and later expanders leaned CD4+.

Constant-segment-primed 5'RACE gave TCR alpha and TCR beta cDNA libraries with sample barcodes and UMIs. A single record per CDR3 protein comes from TCRdb applying MiXCR to the 5' RACE reads. In the table there are roughly 320,000 distinct CDR3 sequences, 25% to 30% of which are singletons. This clonotype was counted between two and nine times. Its cognate antigen is unknown. The CDR3 runs 15 residues. Germline CDR1 DFQATT, CDR2 SNEGSKA (reference sequence). With 2 bases removed from V and 6 bases from J, the gap between germline ends came to 17 bases. The receptor was derived from an adult woman who had mild COVID-19 (a few samples of this study predate the infection). Cell type and time point are not known. What was sequenced was PBMCs or a T cell subset sorted from them (not recorded which). This sequence joins TRBV20-1 and TRBJ2-1; tentatively, D is TRBD1 (5 bases). The CDR3 DNA reads TGCAGTGCTAGAATCTCAGGGAACATACTCAATGAGCAGTTCTTC. This translates into CSARISGNILNEQFF.